The 24 T cell receptor beta chains listed next were all sequenced from one sample in a study of T cell repertoires in cytomegalovirus infection. TCRdb called the reads again in MiXCR, with one record for every CDR3 protein. The repertoire includes about 490,000 distinct CDR3 sequences, roughly 10% of them detected once, and around 9.6% sits in the top ten. Sequencing was performed on PBMCs. All receptors come from a human donor in good health (CMV status not recorded). Some clones in this sample may be carry-over from other donors' samples.

This clonotype was found a few times. J is TRBJ2-1 and V is TRBV13; 7 bases agree with TRBD1. Germline trimming cut 2 bases from V and 0 bases from J; bases unmatched to any gene: 10. The germline CDR1 and CDR2 sequences are PRHDT and FYEKMQ (reference sequence). This CDR3 region has 18 residues. The CDR3 protein is CASSLRQGTALSYNEQFF. For the CDR3, the DNA is TGTGCCAGCAGCTTAAGGCAGGGGACAGCCCTCTCCTACAATGAGCAGTTCTTC.

This clonotype was found many times. The chain couples TRBV2 to TRBJ1-1, with TRBD1 as a possible D gene (5 bases). V was cut by 7 bases and J by 0 bases, with 9 bases left in between. Germline CDR1 and CDR2: SNHLY and FYNNEI. The CDR3 runs 13 residues. CDR3 in amino acids: CASNQGVNTEAFF. The CDR3 DNA reads TGTGCCAGCAACCAGGGAGTGAACACTGAAGCTTTCTTT. Based on the CDR3 plus reference TRBV2 and TRBJ1-1, the full variable domain is EPEVTQTPSHQVTQMGQEVILRCVPISNHLYFYWYRQILGQKVEFLVSFYNNEISEKSEIFDDQFSVERPDGSNFTLKIRSTKLEDSAMYFCASNQGVNTEAFFGQGTRLTVV.

Ten or more counts support this clonotype. This sequence joins TRBV28 and TRBJ2-1, with D possibly being TRBD2 (7 bases). Germline CDR1 MDHEN, CDR2 SYDVKM. V lost 6 bases, J lost 9 bases, and 21 bases lay in between. The CDR3 is made up of 15 amino acids. This CDR3 is CASSLGGWGGGEQFF. The DNA of the CDR3 is TGTGCCAGCAGCTTAGGGGGTTGGGGGGGCGGTGAGCAGTTCTTC.

At least ten counts were recorded for this clonotype. J is TRBJ2-1 and V is TRBV11-2; 12 nucleotides align to TRBD2. This CDR3 spans 16 amino acids. Germline loops: CDR1 SGHAT, CDR2 FQNNGV. V was pared by 5 bases and J by 6 bases, with 8 bases of the junction left unmatched. The CDR3 sequence is CASSKKLAGGRNEQFF. CDR3 nucleotide sequence: TGTGCCAGCAGCAAAAAACTAGCGGGGGGCCGCAATGAGCAGTTCTTC.

This clonotype was detected many times. J is TRBJ1-1 and V is TRBV7-2; the D is unclear. The CDR3 consists of 16 residues. Germline values: CDR1 SGHTA, CDR2 FQGNSA. Trimming took 8 bases from V and 3 from J, leaving 22 bases between them. DNA of the CDR3: TGTGCCAGCCCCTCCGGGCCTCCCCCCATGGACACTGAAGCTTTCTTT. This gives the protein CASPSGPPPMDTEAFF.

This clonotype was observed a few times. V gene TRBV3-1 combines with J gene TRBJ2-3; D remains unclear. Germline lookup yields CDR1 LGHDT and CDR2 YNNKEL (reference sequence). With 4 bases removed from V and 5 bases from J, the gap between germline ends came to 13 bases. The CDR3 loop spans 14 amino acids. CDR3 residues: CASSRRPPGDTQYF. The CDR3 DNA is TGTGCCAGCAGCCGCAGACCCCCCGGAGATACGCAGTATTTT.

This clonotype has at least ten counts. The rearrangement uses TRBV12-3 or TRBV12-4 and TRBJ1-4, with TRBD1 matching 12 bases. The CDR3 length is 14 residues. V trimming: 8 bases; J trimming: 8 bases; junction bases outside the gene matches: 6. The chain's CDR3 is CASGTGGAREKLFF. CDR3 sequence (DNA): TGTGCCAGCGGGACAGGGGGCGCCAGGGAAAAACTGTTTTTT.

This chain connects TRBV9 to TRBJ1-1; D gene uncertain. V was clipped by 0 bases and J by 4 bases, with 10 bases between them. The CDR3 length is 14 residues. The V gene's germline CDR1 is SGDLS and CDR2 YYNGEE. The CDR3 DNA reads as TGTGCCAGCAGCGTAGACGGTGGTTCCACTGAAGCTTTCTTT. Protein: CASSVDGGSTEAFF.

This clonotype occurred many times. The J gene is TRBJ1-6, the V gene TRBV7-8, with 7 bases matching TRBD1. Trimming removed 4 bases from V and 7 bases from J; junction bases left unmatched: 13. CDR3 size: 17 residues. CDR1 and CDR2 from the germline V gene are SGHVS and FQNEAQ. In DNA, the CDR3 is TGTGCCAGCAGCTCGGACTCTAGGGGGCGCGGGAATTCACCCCTCCACTTT. It yields the protein CASSSDSRGRGNSPLHF.

This clonotype has a count of ten or more. V gene TRBV7-9 combines with J gene TRBJ2-7; either TRBD1 or TRBD2 may supply D (6 bases each). The CDR3 covers 15 residues. Trimming stripped 2 bases from V and 3 bases from J, with 14 bases between. Germline V gives CDR1 SEHNR, CDR2 FQNEAQ (reference sequence). CDR3 region: CASSLSRRGGYEQYF. CDR3 in DNA: TGTGCCAGCAGCTTAAGCCGCAGGGGAGGCTACGAGCAGTACTTC.

In this sample, this clonotype turned up a few times. This sequence joins TRBV4-1 and TRBJ1-2; D remains unclear. With 0 bases removed from V and 3 bases from J, the gap between germline ends came to 11 bases. The CDR3 consists of 15 residues. The germline CDR1 and CDR2 sequences are MGHRA and YSYEKL. The CDR3, as DNA: TGCGCCAGCAGCCAAGATAGCAGGAGCCACTATGGCTACACCTTC. This translates into CASSQDSRSHYGYTF.

This clonotype was found many times. The V call is TRBV5-6, the J call TRBJ1-2, with D perhaps matching TRBD1 (5 bases). The germline V and J ends were trimmed by 4 bases and 4 bases, with 17 bases remaining between them. The CDR3 has 15 amino acids. CDR1 and CDR2 from the germline V gene are SGHDT and YYEEEE. This CDR3 reads CASSPWDFNSYGYTF. DNA of the CDR3: TGTGCCAGCAGCCCCTGGGACTTCAACTCCTATGGCTACACCTTC.

This clonotype was observed at least ten times. The chain combines TRBV19 with TRBJ2-5; 14 positions match TRBD2. The J segment lost 1 base and the V segment lost 8 bases, leaving 15 bases of the junction unmatched. The CDR3 runs 19 residues. Germline values: CDR1 LNHDA, CDR2 SQIVND (reference sequence). CDR3 loop: CASQRSIKTSGGVQETQYF. The CDR3 DNA is TGTGCCAGTCAACGGTCAATTAAGACTAGCGGGGGGGTCCAAGAGACCCAGTACTTC.

This clonotype was picked up many times. The chain joins TRBV6-1 to TRBJ1-2, with TRBD1 matching over 9 bases. This CDR3 comprises 14 residues. The germline V gene encodes CDR1 MNHNS and CDR2 SASEGT. V was clipped by 6 bases and J by 6 bases; unmatched bases: 8. The CDR3, as DNA: TGTGCCAGCAGCTTCATGGACAGGGGAGATGGCTACACCTTC. It specifies CASSFMDRGDGYTF.

This chain uses TRBV29-1 with TRBJ2-5; D is unresolved. V was cut by 6 bases and J by 5 bases, with 13 bases left in between. Per the germline V gene, CDR1 is SQVTM and CDR2 is ANQGSEA. The CDR3 is made up of 12 amino acids. The CDR3 DNA follows: TGCAGCGTCCAACACACGAGGGAGACCCAGTACTTC. Encoded protein: CSVQHTRETQYF.

V gene TRBV29-1 combines with J gene TRBJ2-7; D is uncertain. V dropped 4 bases and J dropped 5 bases, with 9 bases sitting between them. Germline assignment: CDR1 SQVTM and CDR2 ANQGSEA. The CDR3 is made up of 11 amino acids. The CDR3 DNA reads as TGCAGCGTTGGCCGGCCTAACGAGCAGTACTTC. Translated: CSVGRPNEQYF.

The CDR3 here is CASSQDPPDTQYF. The DNA for the CDR3 is TGTGCCAGCAGCCAAGATCCCCCAGATACGCAGTATTTT. The genes are TRBV3-1 and TRBJ2-3, with D unresolved. The germline gives CDR1 LGHDT, CDR2 YNNKEL (reference sequence). This CDR3 is 13 amino acids long. The V and J ends lost 0 bases and 4 bases respectively, with 5 bases between them.

This clonotype occurred a few times. The chain joins TRBV20-1 to TRBJ1-5; 8 bases fit TRBD1. The CDR3 runs 16 residues. The germline V gene encodes CDR1 DFQATT and CDR2 SNEGSKA (reference sequence). V shed 5 bases and J 0 bases; nucleotides not matched to a gene: 9. DNA for the CDR3: TGCAGTGCTGCGCGGACAGGGACCAATAGCAATCAGCCCCAGCATTTT. It yields the protein CSAARTGTNSNQPQHF.

This clonotype turned up a few times. Here the CDR3 reads CATSRVARRETQYF. The CDR3, as DNA: TGTGCCACCAGCAGAGTTGCGAGGAGGGAGACCCAGTACTTC. The genes are TRBV15 and TRBJ2-5; D might be TRBD2 (5 bases). Germline V lookup: CDR1 LNHNV, CDR2 YYDKDF (reference sequence). Trimming took off 1 base at V and 5 bases at J, with 11 bases between the two ends. The CDR3 is 14 residues long.

The rearrangement uses TRBV7-3 and TRBJ2-7, with TRBD1 matching over 7 bases. The CDR3 sequence is 13 residues long. Germline CDR1 is SGHTA and CDR2 is FQGTGA. V was clipped by 3 bases and J by 6 bases; unmatched bases: 5. DNA of the CDR3: TGTGCCAGCAGCTTCTACGACAGGGTCGAGCAGTACTTC. The encoded protein is CASSFYDRVEQYF.

The rearrangement uses TRBV2 and TRBJ1-2; D is perhaps TRBD1 (5 bases). Germline assignment: CDR1 SNHLY and CDR2 FYNNEI. Trimming removed 7 bases at V and 5 bases at J, with 17 bases between. CDR3 length: 14 residues. For the CDR3, the DNA is TGTGCCAGCATCATCAGGGCAGGCCAATATGGCTACACCTTC. Protein product: CASIIRAGQYGYTF.

The CDR3 nucleotides read TGCAGTGCTAGAGATCCAGGGGGATTTTACAATGAGCAGTTCTTC. Translation: CSARDPGGFYNEQFF. The chain joins TRBV20-1 to TRBJ2-1, with TRBD1 identical over 7 bases. From germline, CDR1 is DFQATT and CDR2 SNEGSKA (reference sequence). The CDR3 totals 15 residues. The ends lost 0 bases at V and 4 bases at J; junction bases unmatched: 6.

This clonotype was detected many times. The CDR3 nucleotides are TGCAGCGTTGACCTGCCGGGGACAGGGGGCGATTTTAAGCAGTTCTTC. Protein sequence: CSVDLPGTGGDFKQFF. This chain connects TRBV29-1 to TRBJ2-1, with TRBD1 matching 12 bases. Germline loops: CDR1 SQVTM, CDR2 ANQGSEA. The V segment lost 3 bases and the J segment 11 bases; nucleotides outside the gene matches: 14. The CDR3 length is 16 residues.

This rearrangement joins TRBV20-1 to TRBJ2-7, with a tentative D call TRBD1 (6 bases). The CDR3 runs 15 residues. Trimming shortened V by 0 bases and J by 0 bases, and 12 bases separated the two germline ends. Germline V lookup: CDR1 DFQATT, CDR2 SNEGSKA (reference sequence). CDR3 region: CSARDLRGSSYEQYF. CDR3 sequence (DNA): TGCAGTGCTAGAGATCTTAGGGGGAGCTCCTACGAGCAGTACTTC.